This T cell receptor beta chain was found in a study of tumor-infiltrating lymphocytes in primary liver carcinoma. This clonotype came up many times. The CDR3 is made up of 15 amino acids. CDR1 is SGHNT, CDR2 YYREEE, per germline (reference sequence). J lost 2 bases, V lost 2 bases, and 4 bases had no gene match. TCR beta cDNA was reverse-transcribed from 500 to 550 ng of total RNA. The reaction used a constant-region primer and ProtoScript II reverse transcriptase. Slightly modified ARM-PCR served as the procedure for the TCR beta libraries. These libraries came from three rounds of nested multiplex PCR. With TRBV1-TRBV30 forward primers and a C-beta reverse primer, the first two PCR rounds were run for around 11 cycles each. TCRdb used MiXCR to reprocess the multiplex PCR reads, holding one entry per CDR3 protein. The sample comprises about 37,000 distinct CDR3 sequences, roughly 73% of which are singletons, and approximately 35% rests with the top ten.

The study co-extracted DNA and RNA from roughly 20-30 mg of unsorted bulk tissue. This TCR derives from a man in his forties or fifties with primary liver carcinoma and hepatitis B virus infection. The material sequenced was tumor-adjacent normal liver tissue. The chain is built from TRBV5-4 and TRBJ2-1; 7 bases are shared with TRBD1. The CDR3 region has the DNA TGTGCCAGCAGCTTAGTAGGGGGCGCCTACAATGAGCAGTTCTTC. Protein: CASSLVGGAYNEQFF. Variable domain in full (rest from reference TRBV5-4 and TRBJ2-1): ETGVTQSPTHLIKTRGQQVTLRCSSQSGHNTVSWYQQALGQGPQFIFQYYREEENGRGNFPPRFSGLQFPNYSSELNVNALELDDSALYLCASSLVGGAYNEQFFGPGTRLTVL.